This paragraph reports one T cell receptor (beta chain). Its antigen is unidentified. This CDR3 spans 15 amino acids. CDR1 KGHSH and CDR2 LQKENI come from the germline V gene. V trimming: 5 bases; J trimming: 8 bases; junction bases outside the gene matches: 5. The time point denotes: cycle 4 day 1 (C4D1), after 6 weeks of nivolumab. Patients all relapsed after autologous stem cell transplantation, and there was variation in brentuximab vedotin exposure. Best responses fell into complete response, partial response or progressive disease. This record belongs to a study of PD-1 blockade in classical Hodgkin lymphoma. Study-wide points: Patients were excluded if nivolumab began under 1 year after ASCT (the autologous transplant). Baseline TCR diversity was reportedly lower in newly diagnosed patients than healthy donors. A significant rise in TCR diversity was seen by C4D1 for CD4+ cells but not for CD8+ cells.

Libraries were prepared by immunoSEQ multiplex PCR; TCRdb keeps only in-frame clonotypes and omits some of them. The table lists 7,300 or so clones, around four fifths of them singletons. The clonotype originates from a human donor with classical Hodgkin lymphoma. The rearrangement uses TRBV18 and TRBJ2-1; 14 bases line up with TRBD2. The material was peripheral blood mononuclear cells (PBMCs), obtained before the fourth cycle of nivolumab. CDR3 residues: CASSTGLAGGDEQFF. CDR3 nucleotides: TGTGCCAGCTCAACAGGACTAGCGGGGGGAGATGAGCAGTTCTTC.